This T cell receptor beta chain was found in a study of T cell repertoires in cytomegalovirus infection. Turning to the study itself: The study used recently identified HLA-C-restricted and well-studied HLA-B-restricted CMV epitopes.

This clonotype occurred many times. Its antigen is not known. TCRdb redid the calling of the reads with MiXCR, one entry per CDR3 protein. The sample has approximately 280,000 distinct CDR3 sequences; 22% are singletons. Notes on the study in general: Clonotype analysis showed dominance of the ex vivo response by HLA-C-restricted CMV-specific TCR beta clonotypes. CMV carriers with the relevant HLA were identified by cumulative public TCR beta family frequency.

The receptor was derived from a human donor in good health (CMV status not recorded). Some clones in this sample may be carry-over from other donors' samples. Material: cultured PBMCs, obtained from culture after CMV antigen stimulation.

The CDR3 loop is CASSRTAVRYTF. The CDR3 DNA sequence: TGTGCCAGCAGCAGGACCGCAGTGCGCTACACCTTC. The chain is built from TRBV7-2 and TRBJ1-2; D call uncertain. The CDR3 has 12 residues. V shed 5 bases and J shed 9 bases, with 13 bases lying between them. Germline CDR1 SGHTA, CDR2 FQGNSA.